This is a list of T cell receptor beta chains from one sample in a study of blood T cell repertoires in COVID-19. TCRdb's table, derived via immunoSEQ multiplex PCR, lists solely in-frame clones and lacks some. Of about 160,000 clones listed, around 82% are singletons. The sample consisted of PBMCs or T cells enriched from blood (not recorded which). These receptors all stem from a man in his fifties or sixties who had recovered from COVID-19. Both conserved end residues are part of each CDR3. Each record gives: J gene, clone size, D gene, V gene, CDR3 DNA, CDR3 protein. A D gene is named only where the DNA matches it firmly. Rows give clone size only sometimes, using once, few, many, or a class for an expanded clone.

TRBJ2-7 | NA | NA | TRBV6-1 | TGTGCCAGCAGTGAAAGGGGGGGCCCTATCTACGAGCAGTACTTC | CASSERGGPIYEQYF
TRBJ2-5 | NA | NA | TRBV6-1 | TGTGCCAGCAGTGAAGGGTCACTGGGAGGTCAAGAGACCCAGTACTTC | CASSEGSLGGQETQYF
TRBJ1-2 | once | TRBD1 | TRBV12-3/TRBV12-4 | TGTGCCAGCAGCAGGGACAGAAACTATGGCTACACCTTC | CASSRDRNYGYTF
TRBJ2-1 | few | NA | TRBV18 | TGTGCCAGCTCGTCAAGTAGCGTGAATGAGCAGTTCTTC | CASSSSSVNEQFF
TRBJ2-1 | NA | NA | TRBV4-2 | TGTGCCAGCACTAGGAGCAATGAGCAGTTCTTC | CASTRSNEQFF
TRBJ2-3 | NA | TRBD2 | TRBV7-3 | TGTGCCAGCAGCTTAACAGCTATAGGTCTAGCGGGATGGGATACGCAGTATTTT | CASSLTAIGLAGWDTQYF
TRBJ1-2 | few | TRBD1 | TRBV9 | TGTGCCAGCAGCCCTTCCTACCCGGGACAGAACTATGGCTACACCTTC | CASSPSYPGQNYGYTF
TRBJ1-5 | NA | NA | TRBV27 | TGTGCCAGCAGTTTGAGAGACAATCAGCCCCAGCATTTT | CASSLRDNQPQHF
TRBJ2-7 | NA | TRBD1 | TRBV6-5 | TGTGCCAGCAGCAAAGAGGGACAGATCTACGAGCAGTACTTC | CASSKEGQIYEQYF
TRBJ1-1 | NA | TRBD1 | TRBV29-1 | TGCAGCGTGACAGGGTCGGAAGCTTTCTTT | CSVTGSEAFF
TRBJ2-7 | NA | TRBD1 | TRBV5-5 | TGTGCCAGCAGCTTGCCCGGACAGGGGCTCTACGAGCAGTACTTC | CASSLPGQGLYEQYF
TRBJ2-3 | NA | NA | TRBV11-2 | TGTGCCAGCAGCTTAGCGACCAGGGGCACAGATACGCAGTATTTT | CASSLATRGTDTQYF
TRBJ2-7 | NA | NA | TRBV12-3/TRBV12-4 | TGTGCCAGCAGTTACAGGGAAAACTACGAGCAGTACTTC | CASSYRENYEQYF
TRBJ1-4 | NA | TRBD1 | TRBV28 | TGTGCCAGCAGTTTACTAGGACAGGGCCGTAATGAAAAACTGTTTTTT | CASSLLGQGRNEKLFF
TRBJ1-5 | NA | NA | TRBV6-2/TRBV6-3 | TGTGCCAGCAGTTTCGTAGCAGGGCAAGCCCAGCATTTT | CASSFVAGQAQHF